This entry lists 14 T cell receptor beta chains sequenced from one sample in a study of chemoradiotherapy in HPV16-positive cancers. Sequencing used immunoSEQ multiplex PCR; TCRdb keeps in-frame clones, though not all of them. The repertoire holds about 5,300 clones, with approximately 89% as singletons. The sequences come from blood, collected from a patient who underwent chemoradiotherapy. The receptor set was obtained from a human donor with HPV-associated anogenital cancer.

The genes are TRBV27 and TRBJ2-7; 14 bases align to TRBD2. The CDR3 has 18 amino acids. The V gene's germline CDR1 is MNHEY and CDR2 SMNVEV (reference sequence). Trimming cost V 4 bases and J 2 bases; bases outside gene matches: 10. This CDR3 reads CASSSTGGLAGGPYEQYF. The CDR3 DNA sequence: TGTGCCAGCAGTTCAACTGGTGGACTAGCGGGGGGTCCCTACGAGCAGTACTTC.

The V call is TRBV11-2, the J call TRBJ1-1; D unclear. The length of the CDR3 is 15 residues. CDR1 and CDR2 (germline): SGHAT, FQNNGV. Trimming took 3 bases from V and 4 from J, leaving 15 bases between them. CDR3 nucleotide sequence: TGTGCCAGCAGCTTTCCGGGAGGAATAGGCACTGAAGCTTTCTTT. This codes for CASSFPGGIGTEAFF.

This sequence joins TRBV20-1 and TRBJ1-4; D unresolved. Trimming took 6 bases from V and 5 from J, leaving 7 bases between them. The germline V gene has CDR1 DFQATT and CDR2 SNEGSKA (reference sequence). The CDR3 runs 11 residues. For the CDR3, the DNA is TGCAGTGCCCTCAGGAATGAAAAACTGTTTTTT. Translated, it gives CSALRNEKLFF.

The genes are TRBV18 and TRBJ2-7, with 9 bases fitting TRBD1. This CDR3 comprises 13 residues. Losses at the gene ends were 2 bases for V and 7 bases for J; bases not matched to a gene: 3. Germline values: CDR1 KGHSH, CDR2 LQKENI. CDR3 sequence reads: CASSPGTGNEQYF. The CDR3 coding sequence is TGTGCCAGCTCACCAGGGACAGGGAATGAGCAGTACTTC.

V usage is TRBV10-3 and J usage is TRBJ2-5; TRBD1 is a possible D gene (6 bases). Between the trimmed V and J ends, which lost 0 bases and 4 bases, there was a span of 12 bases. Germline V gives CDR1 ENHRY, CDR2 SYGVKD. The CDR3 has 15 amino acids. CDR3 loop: CAISESTRGGETQYF. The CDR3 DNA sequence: TGTGCCATCAGTGAGTCGACTCGAGGGGGAGAGACCCAGTACTTC.

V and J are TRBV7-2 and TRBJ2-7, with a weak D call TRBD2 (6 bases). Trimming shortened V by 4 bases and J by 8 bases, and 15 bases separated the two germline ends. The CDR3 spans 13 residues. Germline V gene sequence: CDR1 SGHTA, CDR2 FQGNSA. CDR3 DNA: TGTGCCAGCAGCTCCGGTGGGGGGAATAAGCAGTACTTC. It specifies CASSSGGGNKQYF.

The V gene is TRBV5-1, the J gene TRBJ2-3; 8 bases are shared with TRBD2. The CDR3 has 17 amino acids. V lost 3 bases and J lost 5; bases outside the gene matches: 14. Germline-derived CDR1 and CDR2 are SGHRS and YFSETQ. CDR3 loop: CASSSRGRAGAIDTQYF. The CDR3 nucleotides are TGCGCCAGCAGCTCTCGAGGTCGAGCGGGAGCTATAGATACGCAGTATTTT.

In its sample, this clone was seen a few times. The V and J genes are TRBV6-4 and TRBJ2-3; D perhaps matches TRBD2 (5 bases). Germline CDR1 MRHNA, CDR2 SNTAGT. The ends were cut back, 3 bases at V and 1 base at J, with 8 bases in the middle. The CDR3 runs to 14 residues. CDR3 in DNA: TGTGCCAGCAGTGAGATTAGCGGCACAGATACGCAGTATTTT. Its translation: CASSEISGTDTQYF.

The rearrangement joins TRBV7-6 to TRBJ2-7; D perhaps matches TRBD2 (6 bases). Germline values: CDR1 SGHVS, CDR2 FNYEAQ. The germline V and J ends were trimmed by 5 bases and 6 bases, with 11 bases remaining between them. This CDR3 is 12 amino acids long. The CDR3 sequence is CASSPGGSEQYF. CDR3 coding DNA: TGTGCCAGCAGCCCTGGGGGGTCCGAGCAGTACTTC.

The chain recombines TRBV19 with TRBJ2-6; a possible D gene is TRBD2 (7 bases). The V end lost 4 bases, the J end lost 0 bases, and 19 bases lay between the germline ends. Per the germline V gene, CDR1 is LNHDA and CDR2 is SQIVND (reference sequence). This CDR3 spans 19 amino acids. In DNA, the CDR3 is TGTGCCAGTAGTACCGGGGGGCAAGTGGGCCCCTCTGGGGCCAACGTCCTGACTTTC. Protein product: CASSTGGQVGPSGANVLTF.

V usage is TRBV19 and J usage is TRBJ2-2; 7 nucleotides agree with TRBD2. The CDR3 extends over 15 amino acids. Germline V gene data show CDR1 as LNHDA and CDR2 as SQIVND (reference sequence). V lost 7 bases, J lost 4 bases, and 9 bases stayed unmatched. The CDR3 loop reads CASTKGLDGTGELFF. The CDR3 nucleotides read TGTGCCAGTACCAAAGGACTAGACGGCACCGGGGAGCTGTTTTTT.

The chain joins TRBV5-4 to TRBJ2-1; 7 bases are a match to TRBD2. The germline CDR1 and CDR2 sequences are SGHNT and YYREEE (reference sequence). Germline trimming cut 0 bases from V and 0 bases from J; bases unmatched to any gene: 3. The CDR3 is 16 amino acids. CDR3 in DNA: TGTGCCAGCAGCTTGGGACTAGCCTACTCCTACAATGAGCAGTTCTTC. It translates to CASSLGLAYSYNEQFF.

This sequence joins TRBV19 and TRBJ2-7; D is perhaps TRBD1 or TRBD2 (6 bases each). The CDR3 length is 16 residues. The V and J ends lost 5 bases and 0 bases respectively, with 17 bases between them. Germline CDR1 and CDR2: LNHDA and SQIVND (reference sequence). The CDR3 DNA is TGTGCCAGTAGTTCCCAAGGGGGGATCCTCTCCTACGAGCAGTACTTC. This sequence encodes CASSSQGGILSYEQYF. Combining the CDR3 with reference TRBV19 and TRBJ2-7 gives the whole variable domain DGGITQSPKYLFRKEGQNVTLSCEQNLNHDAMYWYRQDPGQGLRLIYYSQIVNDFQKGDIAEGYSVSREKKESFPLTVTSAQKNPTAFYLCASSSQGGILSYEQYFGPGTRLTVT.

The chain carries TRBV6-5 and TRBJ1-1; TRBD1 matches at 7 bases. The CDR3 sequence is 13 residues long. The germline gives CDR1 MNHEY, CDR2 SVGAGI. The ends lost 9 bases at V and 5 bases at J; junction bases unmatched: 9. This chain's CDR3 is CASLRNRGTEAFF. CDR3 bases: TGTGCCAGTCTTCGGAACAGGGGAACTGAAGCTTTCTTT.